This TCR beta chain was retrieved from a study of radiotherapy plus CTLA-4 blockade in lung cancer (dated by TCRdb to 2016 to 2019). Notes on the research overall: Objective responses were observed in more than 15% of enrolled patients, and disease control was achieved in approximately 32%. Paper-wide results and their limitations: Early dynamic changes in blood T cell clones, together with increased serum interferon-beta after radiation, were reported as the strongest predictors of response. TCR clones derived from tumors expanded in peripheral blood after treatment with radiotherapy and ipilimumab.

The germline V end is reduced by 3 bases and the J end by 7 bases; junction bases left unmatched: 13. The cysteine opens and the phenylalanine closes a CDR3 of 17 amino acids. Just CDR3 DNA is preserved here, 51 bases in frame from base 1. The germline V gene (reference sequence) gives CDR1 as LNHDA and CDR2 as SQIVND. Libraries were prepared through the immunoSEQ multiplex PCR assay. Here the immuneACCESS table is served through TCRdb, limited to in-frame sequences with V and J called. Missing clones are a known gap in these copies; in checked studies unresolved V genes cover under half, and the rest lacks a known reason. The sample table records some 110,000 clones; about four fifths of these occur just once. Of the sample, approximately 5% is held by the ten largest clones. About this clone itself: This clone's antigen is unknown. It has no much larger one-base neighbor in the sample; base qualities were not kept.

In this study, focal radiation therapy paired with CTLA-4 blockade (ipilimumab) was tested in patients who had chemo-refractory metastatic non-small-cell lung cancer. The TCR was taken from a human donor with non-small cell lung cancer who had a partial response to radiotherapy plus ipilimumab. This sequence uses TRBV19 and TRBJ1-5; 9 junctional bases match TRBD1. Sequenced material: peripheral blood, taken from a patient treated with radiotherapy plus ipilimumab. The encoded CDR3 is CASSILGDRDLGQPQHF. The DNA reads TGTGCCAGTAGTATTTTAGGGGACAGGGACCTCGGGCAGCCCCAGCATTTT. The reference TRBV19 and TRBJ1-5 proteins fill in what lies around the CDR3, so the full variable domain reads DGGITQSPKYLFRKEGQNVTLSCEQNLNHDAMYWYRQDPGQGLRLIYYSQIVNDFQKGDIAEGYSVSREKKESFPLTVTSAQKNPTAFYLCASSILGDRDLGQPQHFGDGTRLSIL.